The clone carrying this TCR beta chain has more than one count but fewer than ten. The target antigen is unknown. The sample comes from a study of blood T cells in healthy people across ages. For the second PCR, which ran for about 6 to 12 cycles, a sample-barcoded 5' primer and a J-beta primer mix were used. MiXCR, applied by TCRdb to the 5' RACE reads, yields one record per CDR3 protein. Of around 800,000 distinct CDR3 sequences listed, about 42% are singletons. Notes on the study in general: Observed TCR beta diversity showed a strong correlation with the percentage of naive T cells as measured by flow cytometry.

Looked up from germline, CDR1 is MGHRA and CDR2 is YSYEKL. This CDR3 comprises 14 residues. Trimming took off 0 bases at V and 3 bases at J, with 8 bases between the two ends. Samples each yielded at least 6 micrograms of total RNA. The V and J genes are TRBV4-1 and TRBJ2-5; D ambiguous. The sequenced sample was blood. This receptor was identified in a man aged 60 to 75 in good health. Here the CDR3 DNA reads TGCGCCAGCAGCCAAGAGAACCAAAAAGAGACCCAGTACTTC. This gives the protein CASSQENQKETQYF.